These T cell receptor beta chains were read from a single sample in a study of response to subunit inactivated influenza vaccine. Each CDR3 protein gets one entry after TCRdb re-called the RT-PCR reads with MiXCR. The profile shows roughly 500,000 distinct CDR3 sequences, approximately 15% of them singletons. The sample in question was CD4+ T cells sorted from PBMCs, obtained about 24 months after vaccination. The origin of the receptors is a man aged 50 to 69 who received an inactivated influenza vaccine. Both conserved end residues are part of each CDR3. The order of the fields is V gene, D gene, clone size, J gene, CDR3 DNA, CDR3 protein. A D gene is named only where the DNA matches it firmly. Clone size is shown for a subset of rows, as once, few, many or a class of expanded clone.

V: TRBV5-4; D: -; size: many; J: TRBJ2-2; DNA: TGTGCCAGCAGCCCCCAGTTGGGTTCCACCGGGGAGCTGTTTTTT; CDR3: CASSPQLGSTGELFF
V: TRBV12-3/TRBV12-4; D: TRBD2; size: many; J: TRBJ2-7; DNA: TGTGCCAGCAGTCCCCCCAATGGGGGGGATCCCTCCTACGAGCAGTACTTC; CDR3: CASSPPNGGDPSYEQYF
V: TRBV6-2/TRBV6-3; D: -; size: -; J: TRBJ1-4; DNA: TGTGCCAGCAGTTCCACGTCAACAGGGACTGAAAAACTGTTTTTT; CDR3: CASSSTSTGTEKLFF
V: TRBV2; D: -; size: -; J: TRBJ1-2; DNA: TGTGCCAGCAGTTCCAGTGCTAACTATGGCTACACCTTC; CDR3: CASSSSANYGYTF
V: TRBV5-5; D: -; size: -; J: TRBJ2-7; DNA: TGTGCCAGCAGCTACGACAGAGAGCAGTACTTC; CDR3: CASSYDREQYF
V: TRBV6-1; D: TRBD2; size: -; J: TRBJ2-1; DNA: TGTGCCAGCAGAAAGGGCGGGAGGGCAAGCTATGAGCAGTTCTTC; CDR3: CASRKGGRASYEQFF
V: TRBV2; D: -; size: once; J: TRBJ1-5; DNA: TGTGCCAGCAGTGAGCAGTGGAATCAGCCCCAGCATTTT; CDR3: CASSEQWNQPQHF
V: TRBV24-1; D: -; size: few; J: TRBJ2-7; DNA: TGTGCCACCAGTGATTCGCAGGGTACCGACGAGCAGTACTTC; CDR3: CATSDSQGTDEQYF
V: TRBV20-1; D: -; size: few; J: TRBJ2-2; DNA: TGCAGTGCTAGAGATCCCCGTCGGCGGCCCGGGGAGCTGTTTTTT; CDR3: CSARDPRRRPGELFF
V: TRBV5-1; D: -; size: many; J: TRBJ2-5; DNA: TGCGCCAGCAGCGCGGGACGCAGCCAAGAGACCCAGTACTTC; CDR3: CASSAGRSQETQYF
V: TRBV21-1; D: -; size: few; J: TRBJ2-3; DNA: TGTGCCAGCAGCACCCTGAGCGGGATACTGGAAGATACGCAGTATTTT; CDR3: CASSTLSGILEDTQYF
V: TRBV4-1; D: TRBD1; size: few; J: TRBJ2-1; DNA: TGCGCCAGCAGCCAGTTAGGGGCAGGGGGCGGTTTGAATGAGCAGTTCTTC; CDR3: CASSQLGAGGGLNEQFF
V: TRBV28; D: -; size: -; J: TRBJ1-5; DNA: TGTGCCAGCAATCCATCTTATCAGCCCCAGCATTTT; CDR3: CASNPSYQPQHF
V: TRBV7-9; D: -; size: few; J: TRBJ2-7; DNA: TGTGCCAGCCAAGGGACCTACGAGCAGTACTTC; CDR3: CASQGTYEQYF
V: TRBV15; D: TRBD2; size: few; J: TRBJ2-1; DNA: TGTGCCACCAGCAGAGTCCCAGCGGGAGGGAATGAGCAGTTCTTC; CDR3: CATSRVPAGGNEQFF
V: TRBV19; D: -; size: -; J: TRBJ1-1; DNA: TGTGCCAGTAGTATAAAAGGGGGAGGTGAAGCTTTCTTT; CDR3: CASSIKGGGEAFF
V: TRBV4-3; D: -; size: few; J: TRBJ2-5; DNA: TGCGCCAGCAGCCAAGGAGGACAAGGAGAGACCCAGTACTTC; CDR3: CASSQGGQGETQYF
V: TRBV20-1; D: -; size: -; J: TRBJ2-4; DNA: TGCAGTGCTAGAGATGCCAGTCTCCAAAACATTCAGTACTTC; CDR3: CSARDASLQNIQYF
V: TRBV28; D: -; size: -; J: TRBJ2-1; DNA: TGTGCCAGCAGTTTTTCTCGGGAGCAGTTCTTC; CDR3: CASSFSREQFF
V: TRBV11-1; D: -; size: -; J: TRBJ2-1; DNA: TGTGCCAGCAGCTTAGGGATGATGAGCTCCTACAATGAGCAGTTCTTC; CDR3: CASSLGMMSSYNEQFF
V: TRBV30; D: TRBD1; size: -; J: TRBJ2-3; DNA: TGTGCCTGGAGGGACAGGGCGGCCCGCGCGCTCAATTTT; CDR3: CAWRDRAARALNF